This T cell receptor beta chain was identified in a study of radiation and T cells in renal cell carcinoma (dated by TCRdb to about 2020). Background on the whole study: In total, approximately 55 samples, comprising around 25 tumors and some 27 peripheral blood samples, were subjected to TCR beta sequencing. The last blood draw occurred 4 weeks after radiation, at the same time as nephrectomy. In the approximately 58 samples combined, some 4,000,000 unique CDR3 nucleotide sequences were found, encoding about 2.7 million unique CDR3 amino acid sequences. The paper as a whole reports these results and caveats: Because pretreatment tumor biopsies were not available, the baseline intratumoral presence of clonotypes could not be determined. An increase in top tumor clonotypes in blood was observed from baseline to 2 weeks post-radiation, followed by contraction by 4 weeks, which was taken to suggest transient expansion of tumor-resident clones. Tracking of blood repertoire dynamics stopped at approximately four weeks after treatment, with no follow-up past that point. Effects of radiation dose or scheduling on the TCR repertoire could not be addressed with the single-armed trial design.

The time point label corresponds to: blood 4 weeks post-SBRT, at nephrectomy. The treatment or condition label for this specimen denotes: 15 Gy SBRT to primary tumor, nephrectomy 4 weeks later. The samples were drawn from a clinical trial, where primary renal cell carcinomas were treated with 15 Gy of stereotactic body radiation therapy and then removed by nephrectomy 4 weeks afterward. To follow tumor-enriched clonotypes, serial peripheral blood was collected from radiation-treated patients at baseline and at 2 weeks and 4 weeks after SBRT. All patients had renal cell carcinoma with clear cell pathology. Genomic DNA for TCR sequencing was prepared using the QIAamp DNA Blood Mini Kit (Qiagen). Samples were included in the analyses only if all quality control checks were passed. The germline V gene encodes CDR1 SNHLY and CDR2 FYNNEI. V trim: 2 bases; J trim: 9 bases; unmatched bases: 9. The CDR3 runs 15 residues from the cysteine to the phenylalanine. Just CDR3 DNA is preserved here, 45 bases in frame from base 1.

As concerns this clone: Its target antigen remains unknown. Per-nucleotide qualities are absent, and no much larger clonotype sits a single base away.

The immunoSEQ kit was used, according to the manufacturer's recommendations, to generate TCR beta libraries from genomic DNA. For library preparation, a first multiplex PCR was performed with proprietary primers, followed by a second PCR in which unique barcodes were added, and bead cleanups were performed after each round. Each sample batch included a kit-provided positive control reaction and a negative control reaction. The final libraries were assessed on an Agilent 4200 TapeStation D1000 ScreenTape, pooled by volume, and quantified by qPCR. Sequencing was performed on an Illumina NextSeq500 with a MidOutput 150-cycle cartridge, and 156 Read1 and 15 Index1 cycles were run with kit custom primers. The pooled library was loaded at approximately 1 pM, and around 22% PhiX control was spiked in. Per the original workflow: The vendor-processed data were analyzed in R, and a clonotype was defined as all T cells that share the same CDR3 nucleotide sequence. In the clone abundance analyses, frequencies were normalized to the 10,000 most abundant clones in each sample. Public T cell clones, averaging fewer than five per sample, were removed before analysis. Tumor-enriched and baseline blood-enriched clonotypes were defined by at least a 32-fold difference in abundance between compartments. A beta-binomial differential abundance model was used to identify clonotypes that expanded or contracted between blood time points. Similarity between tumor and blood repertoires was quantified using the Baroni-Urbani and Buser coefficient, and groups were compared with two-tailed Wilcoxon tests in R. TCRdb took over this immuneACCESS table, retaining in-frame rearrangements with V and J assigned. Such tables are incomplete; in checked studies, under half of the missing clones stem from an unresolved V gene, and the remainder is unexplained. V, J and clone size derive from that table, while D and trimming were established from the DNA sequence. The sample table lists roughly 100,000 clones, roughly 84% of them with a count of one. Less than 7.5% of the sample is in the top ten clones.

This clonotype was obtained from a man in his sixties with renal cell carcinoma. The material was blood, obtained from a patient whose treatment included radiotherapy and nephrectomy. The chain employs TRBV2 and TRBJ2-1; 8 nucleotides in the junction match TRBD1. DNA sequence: TGTGCCAGCAGTGAATTGCAGGGGGCGGTAAGTGAGCAGTTCTTC. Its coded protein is CASSELQGAVSEQFF.